Included here is one T cell receptor (beta chain) sequence, with context. Antigen: not known. The data were produced by immunoSEQ multiplex PCR, yet TCRdb's version contains in-frame clones alone and is incomplete. The sample consists of about 70,000 clones, 75% to 95% of them appearing once. CDR1 and CDR2 from the germline V gene are MNHEY and SVGAGI. This CDR3 spans 16 amino acids. With 2 bases removed from V and 3 bases from J, the gap between germline ends came to 14 bases. This record belongs to a study of T cell responses to AZD1222 COVID-19 vaccine. General study points: Unmutated variant regions are reportedly targeted by nearly half of spike-specific TCRs. Seropositive at baseline were only a handful of AZD1222 recipients. Repertoire samples came only from after the peak T cell response.

This chain links TRBV6-5 with TRBJ1-3; no definite D call. This receptor was taken from an adult who received the AZD1222 COVID-19 vaccine. Sequencing used peripheral blood, obtained 28 days after the second AZD1222 dose. The CDR3 reads CASSYGSPRVGNTIYF. CDR3 bases: TGTGCCAGCAGTTACGGAAGTCCTCGGGTTGGAAACACCATATATTTT.